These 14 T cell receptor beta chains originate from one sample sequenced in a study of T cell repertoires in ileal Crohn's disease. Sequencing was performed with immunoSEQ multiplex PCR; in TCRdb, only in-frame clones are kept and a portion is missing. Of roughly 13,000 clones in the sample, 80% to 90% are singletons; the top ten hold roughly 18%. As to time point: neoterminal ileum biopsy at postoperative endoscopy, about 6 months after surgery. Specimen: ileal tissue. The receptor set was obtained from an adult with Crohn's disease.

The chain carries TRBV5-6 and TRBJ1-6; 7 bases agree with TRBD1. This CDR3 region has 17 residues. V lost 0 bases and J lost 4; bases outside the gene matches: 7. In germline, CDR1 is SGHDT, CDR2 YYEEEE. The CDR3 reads CASSLGGQLLYNSPLHF. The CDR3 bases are TGTGCCAGCAGCTTGGGGGGACAGCTCTTATATAATTCACCCCTCCACTTT.

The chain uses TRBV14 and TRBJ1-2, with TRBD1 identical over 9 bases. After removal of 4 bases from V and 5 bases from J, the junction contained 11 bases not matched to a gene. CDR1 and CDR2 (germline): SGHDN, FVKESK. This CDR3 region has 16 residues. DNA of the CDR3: TGTGCCAGCAGCCCTCTCTGGGGACAGGGCTTTTATGGCTACACCTTC. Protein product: CASSPLWGQGFYGYTF.

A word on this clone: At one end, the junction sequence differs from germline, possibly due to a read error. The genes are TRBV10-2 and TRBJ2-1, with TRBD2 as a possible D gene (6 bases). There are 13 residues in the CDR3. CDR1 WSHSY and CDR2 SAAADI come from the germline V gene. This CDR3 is CASSESRPGAPLF. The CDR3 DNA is TGCGCCAGCAGTGAGTCGAGACCGGGAGCCCCGCTCTTC.

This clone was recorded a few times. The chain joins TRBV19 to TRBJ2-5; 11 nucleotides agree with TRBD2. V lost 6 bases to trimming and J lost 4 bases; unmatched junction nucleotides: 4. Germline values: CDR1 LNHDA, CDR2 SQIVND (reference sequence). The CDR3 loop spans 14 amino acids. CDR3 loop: CASRASGRRETQYF. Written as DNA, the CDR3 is TGTGCCAGTAGGGCTAGCGGGAGGAGAGAGACCCAGTACTTC. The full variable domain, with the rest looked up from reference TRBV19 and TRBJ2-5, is DGGITQSPKYLFRKEGQNVTLSCEQNLNHDAMYWYRQDPGQGLRLIYYSQIVNDFQKGDIAEGYSVSREKKESFPLTVTSAQKNPTAFYLCASRASGRRETQYFGPGTRLLVL.

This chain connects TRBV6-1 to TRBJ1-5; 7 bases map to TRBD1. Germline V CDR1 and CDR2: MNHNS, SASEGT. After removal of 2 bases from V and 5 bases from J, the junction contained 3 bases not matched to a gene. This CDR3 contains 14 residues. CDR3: CASSENRGDQPQHF. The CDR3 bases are TGTGCCAGCAGTGAAAACAGGGGAGATCAGCCCCAGCATTTT.

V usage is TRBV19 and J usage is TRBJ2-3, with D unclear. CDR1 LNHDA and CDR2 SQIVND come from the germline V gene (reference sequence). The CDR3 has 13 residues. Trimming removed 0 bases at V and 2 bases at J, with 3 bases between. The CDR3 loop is CASSIDITDTQYF. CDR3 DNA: TGTGCCAGTAGTATAGACATCACAGATACGCAGTATTTT.

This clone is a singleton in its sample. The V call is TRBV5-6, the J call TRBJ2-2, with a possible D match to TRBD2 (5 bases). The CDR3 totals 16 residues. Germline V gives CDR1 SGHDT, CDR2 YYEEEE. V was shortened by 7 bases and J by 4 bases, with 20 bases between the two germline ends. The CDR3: CASSVRVMTITGELFF. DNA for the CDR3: TGTGCCAGCTCCGTACGGGTGATGACTATCACCGGGGAGCTGTTTTTT.

Here the CDR3 DNA reads TGTGCCAGCAGCGCTGAGACAGTAAATTCACCCCTCCACTTT. It codes for CASSAETVNSPLHF. This chain joins TRBV9 and TRBJ1-6; D is possibly TRBD1 (5 bases). The germline V gene has CDR1 SGDLS and CDR2 YYNGEE. The CDR3 is 14 residues long. V lost 3 bases and J 7 bases, leaving 11 bases between the germline ends. The full variable domain, with the rest looked up from reference TRBV9 and TRBJ1-6, is DSGVTQTPKHLITATGQRVTLRCSPRSGDLSVYWYQQSLDQGLQFLIQYYNGEERAKGNILERFSAQQFPDLHSELNLSSLELGDSALYFCASSAETVNSPLHFGNGTRLTVT.

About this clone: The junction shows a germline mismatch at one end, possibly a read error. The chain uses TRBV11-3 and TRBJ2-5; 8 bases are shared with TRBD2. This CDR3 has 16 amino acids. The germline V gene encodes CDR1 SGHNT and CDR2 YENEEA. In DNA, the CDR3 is TGTGCCAGCAGCTTAGGGATACGGGGGGGCCAAGAGGCCCAGTACTTC. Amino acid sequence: CASSLGIRGGQEAQYF. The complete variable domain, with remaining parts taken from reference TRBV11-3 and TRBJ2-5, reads EAGVVQSPRYKIIEKKQPVAFWCNPISGHNTLYWYLQNLGQGPELLIRYENEEAVDDSQLPKDRFSAERLKGVDSTLKIQPAELGDSAVYLCASSLGIRGGQEAQYFGPGTRLLVL.

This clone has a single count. CDR3 protein: CASTAGEGGEQFF. In nucleotides, the CDR3 is TGTGCCAGTACGGCGGGAGAGGGTGGGGAGCAGTTCTTC. The J gene is TRBJ2-1, the V gene TRBV19; 7 bases match TRBD2. The CDR3 extends over 13 amino acids. Unmatched junction bases numbered 10, after V lost 7 bases and J lost 10 bases. CDR1 LNHDA and CDR2 SQIVND come from the germline V gene (reference sequence).

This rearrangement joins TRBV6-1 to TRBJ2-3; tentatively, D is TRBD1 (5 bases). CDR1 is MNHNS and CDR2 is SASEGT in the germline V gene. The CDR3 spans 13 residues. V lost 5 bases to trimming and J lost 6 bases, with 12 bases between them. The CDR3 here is CASSRDSLDTQYF. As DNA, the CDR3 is TGTGCCAGCAGTCGCGACAGTTTGGATACGCAGTATTTT.

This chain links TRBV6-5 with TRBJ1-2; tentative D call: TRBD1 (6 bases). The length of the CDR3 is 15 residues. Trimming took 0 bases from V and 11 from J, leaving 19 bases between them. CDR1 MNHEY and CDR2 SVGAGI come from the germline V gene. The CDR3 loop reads CASSYSTGGRAGYTF. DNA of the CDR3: TGTGCCAGCAGTTACTCGACGGGGGGCCGGGCTGGTTACACCTTC.

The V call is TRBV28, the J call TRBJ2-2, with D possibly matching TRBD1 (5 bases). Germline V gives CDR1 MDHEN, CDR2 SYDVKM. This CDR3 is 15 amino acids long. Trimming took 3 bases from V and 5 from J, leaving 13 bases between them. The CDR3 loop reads CASSLLGAETGELFF. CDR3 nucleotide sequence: TGTGCCAGCAGTTTGTTAGGGGCCGAAACCGGGGAGCTGTTTTTT.

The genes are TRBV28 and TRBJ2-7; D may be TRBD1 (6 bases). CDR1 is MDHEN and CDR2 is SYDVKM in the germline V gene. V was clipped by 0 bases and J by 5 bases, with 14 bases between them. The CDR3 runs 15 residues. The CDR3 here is CASSLWTGSFHEQYF. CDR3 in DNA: TGTGCCAGCAGTTTATGGACAGGTTCCTTCCACGAGCAGTACTTC.